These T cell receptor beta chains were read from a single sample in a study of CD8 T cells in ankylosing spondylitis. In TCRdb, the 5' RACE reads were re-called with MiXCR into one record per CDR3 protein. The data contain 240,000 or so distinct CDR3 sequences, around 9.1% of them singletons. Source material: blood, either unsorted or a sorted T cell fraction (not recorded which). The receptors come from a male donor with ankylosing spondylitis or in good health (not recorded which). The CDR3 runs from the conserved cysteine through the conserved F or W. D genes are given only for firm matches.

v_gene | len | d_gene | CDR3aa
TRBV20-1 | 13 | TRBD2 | CSAPPGGTDTQYF
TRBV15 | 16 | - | CATSRDLRAQANEQYF
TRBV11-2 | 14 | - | CASSLTTFVNEQFF
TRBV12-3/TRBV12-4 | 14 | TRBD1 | CASREIQGQETQYF
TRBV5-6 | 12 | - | CASSFGTPEQFF
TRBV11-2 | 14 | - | CASSAGTTYNEQFF
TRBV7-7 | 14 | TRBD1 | CASSSGQDNSPLHF
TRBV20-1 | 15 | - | CSAEDLAESYNEQFF
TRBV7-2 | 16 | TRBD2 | CASSFPLAGPNYEQYF
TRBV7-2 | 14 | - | CASSLDGRHTEAFF
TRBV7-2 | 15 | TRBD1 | CASSPKGQANYGYTF
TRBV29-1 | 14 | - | CSVEGGGAVTEAFF
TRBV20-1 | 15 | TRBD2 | CSAHRAGAYTDTQYF
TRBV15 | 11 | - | CATSRGNEQYF
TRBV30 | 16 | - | CAWSVRRTHSTDTQYF
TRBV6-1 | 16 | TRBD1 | CASSVSQGAPGFEAFF
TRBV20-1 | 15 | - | CSAQRVAGSYNEQFF
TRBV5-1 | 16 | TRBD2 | CASRNTGLAGPTEQFF
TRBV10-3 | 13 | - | CAISDRISPEAFF
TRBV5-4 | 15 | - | CASSIRREGTGELFF
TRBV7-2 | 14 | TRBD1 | CASSLGTGVYGYTF
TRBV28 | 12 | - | CASGSFSSEQYF
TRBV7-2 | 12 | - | CASSQLLETQYF
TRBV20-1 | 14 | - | CSANGARGNEKLFF
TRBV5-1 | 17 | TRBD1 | CASSHRDRESQVERLFF
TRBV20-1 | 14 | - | CSAKSGSITDTQYF
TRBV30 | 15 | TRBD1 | CAWRMTGAVYNEQFF
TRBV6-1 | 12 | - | CAGSRDGNTIYF
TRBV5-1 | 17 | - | CASSLGPNTSGVYGYTF
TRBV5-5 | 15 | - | CASSFYRPLTYEQYF
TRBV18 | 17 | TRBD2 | CASSPRLAGFGTDTQYF
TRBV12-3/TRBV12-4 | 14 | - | CASSSRPTQETQYF
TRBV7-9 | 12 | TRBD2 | CATRTSKETQYF
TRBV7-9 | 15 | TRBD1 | CASSSGGQGNQPQHF
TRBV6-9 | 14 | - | CASSRQLRGQPQHF
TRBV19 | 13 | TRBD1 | CASGQGDVYEQYF
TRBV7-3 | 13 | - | CASSLTKDSPLHF
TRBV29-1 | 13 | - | CSASLDRNTEAFF
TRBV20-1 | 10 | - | CSAILANQFF
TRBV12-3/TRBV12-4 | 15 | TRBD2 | CASSDIAGVTNEQFF
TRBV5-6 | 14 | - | CASSGRVGNQPQHF
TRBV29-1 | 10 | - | CSGFGNEQFF
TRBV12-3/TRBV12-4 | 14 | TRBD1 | CASRSQGAGYGYTF
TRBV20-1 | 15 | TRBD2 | CSALTSGGAIDTQYF
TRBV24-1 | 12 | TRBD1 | CATRDRAYGYTF